This paragraph reports one T cell receptor (beta chain). Its target is unknown. TCRdb reprocessed the 5' RACE reads; each CDR3 protein has one entry and no DNA is given. With 550,000 or so distinct CDR3 sequences in the sample, the ten largest clones hold 3% to 4.5%. The data stem from a study of T cells expressing NK-cell markers. For the study at large: Source material for TCR beta repertoires consisted of sorted CD3+CD56+NKG2C+, CD3+CD56+NKG2C- and CD3+CD56-NKG2C+ T cells. With respect to HCMV, seven of the eight sequenced donors were seropositive, and one was seronegative.

This CDR3 region has 13 residues. Per the germline V gene, CDR1 is DFQATT and CDR2 is SNEGSKA (reference sequence). Whole-study results and caveats: In a few donors, dominant clonotypes made up 28.3-60.1% of CD3+CD56-NKG2C+ cells.

The sample consisted of blood T cells: a sorted CD56 or NKG2C T cell subset, CD4+ or CD8+ T cells, or bulk PBMC T cells (not recorded which). The chain joins TRBV20-1 to TRBJ2-1. This clonotype originated in a man between 18 and 35 years old in good health. The CDR3: CSARQPDRNEQFF.